This T cell receptor (beta chain) was recorded in a study of metastatic and nonmetastatic thyroid tumors. Study overall: Malignant thyroid and benign thyroid patients provided blood and tumor or nodule tissue whose repertoires were compared. Regarding the study as a whole: Reportedly, malignant thyroid tumors had significantly higher TCR beta diversity than benign nodules, in blood and tumor.

No patient had received any treatment before thyroid surgery. In the original processing: In papillary thyroid cancer, a distant-metastasis classifier was built using CDR3 differences across clinicopathological groups. TCRdb recomputed clones from the PCR reads via MiXCR. V and J calls and clone size were set by TCRdb, not the authors. The sample records roughly 12,000 clones, 35% to 45% being singletons. Many counts were recorded for this clone. The antigen is undetermined. Input material: tumor tissue. The TCR originated in a female donor with papillary thyroid cancer or a benign thyroid nodule (not recorded which). Some clones in this sample may be carry-over from other donors' samples.

The CDR3 DNA reads as TGTGCCAGCGGAAGGGCCTCGGGACAGGGCCTCTACGAGCAGTACTTC. Translated, it gives CASGRASGQGLYEQYF. The J gene is TRBJ2-7, the V gene TRBV6-1; 9 nucleotides align to TRBD1. The CDR3 covers 16 residues. Germline assignment: CDR1 MNHNS and CDR2 SASEGT. After removal of 8 bases from V and 3 bases from J, the junction contained 14 bases not matched to a gene.